The rows below give T cell receptor beta chains drawn from one sample of a study of T cell repertoires in cytomegalovirus infection. Each CDR3 protein gets one entry after TCRdb re-called the reads with MiXCR. This table holds a few hundred thousand distinct CDR3 sequences, around two fifths found once. These receptors have no identified antigens. The source material was cultured PBMCs, sampled from culture after CMV antigen stimulation. These TCRs come from a human donor in good health (CMV status not recorded). Some clones in this sample may be carry-over from other donors' samples. Both conserved end residues are part of each CDR3. Size values are once, few and many counts, or a class for expanded clones, and some rows have none.

V	size	CDR3
TRBV6-2/TRBV6-3	.	CASRTGGGNEQFF
TRBV6-2/TRBV6-3	few	CASWPGRNTEAFF
TRBV6-6	.	CASSYSSDGNSPLHF
TRBV7-9	.	CASSPYRGLDTIYF
TRBV7-2	many	CASSPTSETQYF
TRBV7-2	.	CASSLPGPRAEQYF
TRBV7-6	.	CASLGSDVRADEQGNTIYF
TRBV15	.	CATSRDRVSGNTIYF
TRBV6-5	few	CASREQVQNTEAFF
TRBV7-2	once	CASSLRTRRETQYF
TRBV12-3/TRBV12-4	.	CASSSSGRSNTEAFF
TRBV7-8	few	CASSSPTSGYNNEQFF
TRBV6-1	.	CASGLLGEGSNEQFF
TRBV4-2	.	CASRLGWGPSNEKLFF
TRBV7-2	.	CASSLRGGGGTQYF
TRBV7-6	.	CASSLRLGNDNEQFF
TRBV11-1	.	CASSLSLRGETQYF
TRBV7-6	.	CASSLLRQTQYF
TRBV6-2/TRBV6-3	.	CASSYRGRADTQYF
TRBV5-1	once	CASSLERGRLDTQYF
TRBV11-2	few	CASSQRGGRSTYEQYF
TRBV11-2	few	CASSPGRQSGYEQYF